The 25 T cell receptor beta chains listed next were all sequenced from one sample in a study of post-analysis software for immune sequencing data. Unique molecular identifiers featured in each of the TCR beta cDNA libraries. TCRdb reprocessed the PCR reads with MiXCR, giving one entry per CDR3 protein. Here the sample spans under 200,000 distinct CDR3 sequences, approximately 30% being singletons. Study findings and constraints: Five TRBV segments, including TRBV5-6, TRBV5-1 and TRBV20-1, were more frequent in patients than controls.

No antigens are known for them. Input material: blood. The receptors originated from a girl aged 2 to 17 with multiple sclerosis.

This CDR3 reads CASSLEQGASYGYTF. The DNA of the CDR3 is TGTGCCAGCAGCTTAGAGCAGGGGGCGAGCTATGGCTACACCTTC. The J gene is TRBJ1-2, the V gene TRBV7-2, with 8 nucleotides matching TRBD1. The CDR3 consists of 15 residues. J lost 4 bases, V lost 1 base, and 5 bases had no gene match. Per germline, CDR1 SGHTA and CDR2 FQGNSA.

CDR3 in amino acids: CATSRDPFTDTQYF. CDR3 coding DNA: TGTGCCACCTCAAGGGACCCTTTCACAGATACGCAGTATTTT. The V and J genes are TRBV10-3 and TRBJ2-3, with D possibly called TRBD1 or TRBD2 (5 bases each). The CDR3 is 14 residues long. V lost 10 bases, J lost 2 bases, and 16 bases lay in between. CDR1 and CDR2 (germline): ENHRY, SYGVKD.

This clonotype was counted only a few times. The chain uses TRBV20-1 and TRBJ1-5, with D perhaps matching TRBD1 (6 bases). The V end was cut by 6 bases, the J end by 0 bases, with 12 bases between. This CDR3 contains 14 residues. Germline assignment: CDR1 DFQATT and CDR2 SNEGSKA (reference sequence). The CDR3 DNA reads TGCAGTGCCCAAGGGGGTAATAGCAATCAGCCCCAGCATTTT. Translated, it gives CSAQGGNSNQPQHF.

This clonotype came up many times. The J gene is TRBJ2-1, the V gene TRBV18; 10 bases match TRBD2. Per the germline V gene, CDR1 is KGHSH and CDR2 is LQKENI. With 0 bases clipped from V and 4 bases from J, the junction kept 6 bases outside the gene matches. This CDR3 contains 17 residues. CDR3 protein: CASSPPETSGVYNEQFF. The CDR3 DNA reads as TGTGCCAGCTCACCACCGGAAACTAGCGGGGTATACAATGAGCAGTTCTTC.

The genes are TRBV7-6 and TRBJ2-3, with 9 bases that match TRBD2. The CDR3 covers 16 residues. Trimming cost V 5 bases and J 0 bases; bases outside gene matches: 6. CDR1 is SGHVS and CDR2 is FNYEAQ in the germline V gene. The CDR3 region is CASSTLAGRSTDTQYF. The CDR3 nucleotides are TGTGCCAGCAGCACCCTAGCGGGGCGTAGCACAGATACGCAGTATTTT.

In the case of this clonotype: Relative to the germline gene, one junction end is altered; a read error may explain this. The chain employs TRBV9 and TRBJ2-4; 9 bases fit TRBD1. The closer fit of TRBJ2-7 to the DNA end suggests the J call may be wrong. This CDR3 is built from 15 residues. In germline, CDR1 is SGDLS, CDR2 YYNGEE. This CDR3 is CAGSVGDRESDEQYF. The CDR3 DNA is TGTGCCGGCAGCGTAGGGGACAGGGAGTCGGACGAGCAGTACTTC.

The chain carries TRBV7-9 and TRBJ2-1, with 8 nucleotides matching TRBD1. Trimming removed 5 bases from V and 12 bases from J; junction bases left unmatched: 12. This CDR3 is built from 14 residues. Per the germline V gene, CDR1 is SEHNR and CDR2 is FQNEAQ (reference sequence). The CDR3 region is CASSPTTGAQGQFF. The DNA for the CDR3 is TGTGCCAGCAGCCCGACGACAGGGGCCCAAGGGCAGTTCTTC.

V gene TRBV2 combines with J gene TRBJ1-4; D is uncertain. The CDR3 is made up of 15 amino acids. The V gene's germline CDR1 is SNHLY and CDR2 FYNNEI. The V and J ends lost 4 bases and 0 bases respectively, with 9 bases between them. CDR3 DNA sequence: TGTGCCAGCAGTGTCGACGGCCCAACTAATGAAAAACTGTTTTTT. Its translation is CASSVDGPTNEKLFF. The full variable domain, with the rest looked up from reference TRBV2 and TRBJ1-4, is EPEVTQTPSHQVTQMGQEVILRCVPISNHLYFYWYRQILGQKVEFLVSFYNNEISEKSEIFDDQFSVERPDGSNFTLKIRSTKLEDSAMYFCASSVDGPTNEKLFFGSGTQLSVL.

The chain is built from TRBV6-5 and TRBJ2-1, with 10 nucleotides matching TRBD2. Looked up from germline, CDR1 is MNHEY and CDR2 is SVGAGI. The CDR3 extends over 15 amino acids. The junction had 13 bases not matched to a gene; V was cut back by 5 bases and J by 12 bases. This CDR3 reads CASSPVASGRGGQFF. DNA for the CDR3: TGTGCCAGCAGTCCGGTGGCTAGCGGGAGAGGTGGGCAGTTCTTC.

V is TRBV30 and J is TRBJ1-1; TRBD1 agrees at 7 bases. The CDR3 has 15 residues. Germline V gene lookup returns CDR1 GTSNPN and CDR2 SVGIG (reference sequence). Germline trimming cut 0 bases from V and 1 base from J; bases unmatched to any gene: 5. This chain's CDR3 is CAWSVWEGANTEAFF. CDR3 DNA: TGTGCCTGGAGTGTTTGGGAGGGGGCGAACACTGAAGCTTTCTTT.

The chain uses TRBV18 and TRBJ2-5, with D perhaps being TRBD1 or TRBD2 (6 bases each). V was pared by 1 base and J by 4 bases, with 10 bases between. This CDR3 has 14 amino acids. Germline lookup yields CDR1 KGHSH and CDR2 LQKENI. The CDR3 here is CASSPRRGGETQYF. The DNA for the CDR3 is TGTGCCAGCTCACCACGCAGGGGAGGAGAGACCCAGTACTTC.

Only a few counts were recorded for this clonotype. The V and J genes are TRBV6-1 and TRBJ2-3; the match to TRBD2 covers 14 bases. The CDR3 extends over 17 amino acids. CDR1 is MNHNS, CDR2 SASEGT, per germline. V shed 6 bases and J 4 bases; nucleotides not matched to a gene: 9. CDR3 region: CASRALTSGGAADTQYF. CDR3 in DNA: TGTGCCAGCAGGGCTCTGACTAGCGGGGGGGCGGCAGATACGCAGTATTTT.

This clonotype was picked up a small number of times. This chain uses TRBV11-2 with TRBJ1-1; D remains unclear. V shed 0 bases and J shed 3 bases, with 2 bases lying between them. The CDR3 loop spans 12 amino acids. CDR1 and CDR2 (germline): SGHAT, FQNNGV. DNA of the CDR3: TGTGCCAGCAGCTTAGATTACACTGAAGCTTTCTTT. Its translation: CASSLDYTEAFF.

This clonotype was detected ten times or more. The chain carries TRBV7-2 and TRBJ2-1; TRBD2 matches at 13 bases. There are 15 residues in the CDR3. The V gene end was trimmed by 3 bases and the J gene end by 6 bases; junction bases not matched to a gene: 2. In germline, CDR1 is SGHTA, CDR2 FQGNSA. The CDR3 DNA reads TGTGCCAGCAGCTTGGGACTAGCGGGGTCCAATGAGCAGTTCTTC. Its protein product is CASSLGLAGSNEQFF.

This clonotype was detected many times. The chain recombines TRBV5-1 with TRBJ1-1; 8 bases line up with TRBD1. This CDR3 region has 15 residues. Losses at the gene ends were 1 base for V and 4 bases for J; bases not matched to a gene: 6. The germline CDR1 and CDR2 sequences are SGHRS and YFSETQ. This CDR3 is CASSLPGGTGTEAFF. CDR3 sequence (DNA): TGCGCCAGCAGCTTGCCAGGGGGCACGGGCACTGAAGCTTTCTTT.

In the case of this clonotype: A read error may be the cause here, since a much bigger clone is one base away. Here the CDR3 reads CASNHNSGSSDTQYF. DNA of the CDR3: TGTGCCAGCAACCACAATAGCGGGAGCTCAGATACGCAGTATTTT. This chain connects TRBV4-2 to TRBJ2-3; 9 nucleotides agree with TRBD2. With V trimmed by 7 bases and J by 4 bases, 9 bases remained unmatched. This CDR3 region has 15 residues. Per the germline V gene, CDR1 is LGHNA and CDR2 is YNFKEQ.

The CDR3 reads CASSAPGQSEDEQFF. The CDR3, as DNA: TGTGCCAGCAGTGCACCGGGACAGAGCGAGGATGAGCAGTTCTTC. V is TRBV12-3 or TRBV12-4 and J is TRBJ2-1; 7 bases are a match to TRBD1. This CDR3 comprises 15 residues. V shed 5 bases and J 8 bases; nucleotides not matched to a gene: 12.

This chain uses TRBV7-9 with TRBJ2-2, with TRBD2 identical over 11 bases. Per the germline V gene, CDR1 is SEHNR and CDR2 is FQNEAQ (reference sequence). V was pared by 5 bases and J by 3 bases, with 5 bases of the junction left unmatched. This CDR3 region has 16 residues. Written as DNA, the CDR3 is TGTGCCAGCAGCCGGGGACTAGCGGTTGACACCGGGGAGCTGTTTTTT. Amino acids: CASSRGLAVDTGELFF.

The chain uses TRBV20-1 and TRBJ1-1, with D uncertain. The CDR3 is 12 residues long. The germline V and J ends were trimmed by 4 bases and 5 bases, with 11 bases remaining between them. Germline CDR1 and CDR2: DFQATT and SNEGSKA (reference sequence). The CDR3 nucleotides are TGCAGTGCTATCCGAGATAGGACTGAAGCTTTCTTT. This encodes CSAIRDRTEAFF.

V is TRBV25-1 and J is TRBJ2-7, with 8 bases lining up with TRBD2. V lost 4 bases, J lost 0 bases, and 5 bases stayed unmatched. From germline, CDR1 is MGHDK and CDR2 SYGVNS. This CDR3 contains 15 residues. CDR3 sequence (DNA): TGTGCCAGCAGTGTTCTAGCGGGCGGCTCCTACGAGCAGTACTTC. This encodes CASSVLAGGSYEQYF.

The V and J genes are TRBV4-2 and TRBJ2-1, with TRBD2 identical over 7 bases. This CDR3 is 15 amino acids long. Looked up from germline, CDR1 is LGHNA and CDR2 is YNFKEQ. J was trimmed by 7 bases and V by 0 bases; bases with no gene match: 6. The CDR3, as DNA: TGTGCCAGCAGCCAAGATGGGCGGGAGCGGAATGAGCAGTTCTTC. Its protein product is CASSQDGRERNEQFF.

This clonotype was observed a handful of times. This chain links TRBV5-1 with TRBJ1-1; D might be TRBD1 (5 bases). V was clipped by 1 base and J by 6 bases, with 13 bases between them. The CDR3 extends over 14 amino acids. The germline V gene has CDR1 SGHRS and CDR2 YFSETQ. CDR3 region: CASSLFSGTPEAFF. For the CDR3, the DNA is TGCGCCAGCAGCTTGTTCTCAGGGACGCCTGAAGCTTTCTTT.

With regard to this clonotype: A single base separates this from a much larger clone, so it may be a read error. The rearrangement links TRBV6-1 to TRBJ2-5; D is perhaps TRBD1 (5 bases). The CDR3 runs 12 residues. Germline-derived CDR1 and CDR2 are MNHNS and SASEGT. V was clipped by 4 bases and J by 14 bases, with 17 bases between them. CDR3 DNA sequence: TGTGCCAGCAGTGTCGACAGCTACGAGCATTACTTC. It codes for CASSVDSYEHYF.

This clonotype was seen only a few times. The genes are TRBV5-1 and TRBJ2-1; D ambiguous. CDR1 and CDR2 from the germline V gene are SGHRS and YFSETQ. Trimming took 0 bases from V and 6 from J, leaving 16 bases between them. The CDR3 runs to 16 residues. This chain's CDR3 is CASSLGSTRPSNEQFF. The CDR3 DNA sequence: TGCGCCAGCAGCTTGGGCTCCACCCGTCCCTCCAATGAGCAGTTCTTC.

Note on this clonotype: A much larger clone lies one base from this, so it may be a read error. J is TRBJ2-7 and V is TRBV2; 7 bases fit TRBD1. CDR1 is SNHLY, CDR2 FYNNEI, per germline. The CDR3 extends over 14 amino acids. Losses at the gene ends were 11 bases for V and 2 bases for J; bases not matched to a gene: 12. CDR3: CAGKQGQTTYEQYF. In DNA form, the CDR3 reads TGTGCCGGCAAACAGGGACAGACCACCTACGAGCAGTACTTC.